Reported below is one T cell receptor beta chain. Its antigen is as yet unknown. The data stem from a study of cytomegalovirus exposure and HLA in healthy donors. Study at large: In an earlier analysis, 95 million to 140 million unique TCR beta sequences were found from approximately 190 million T cells. Study observations and caveats: Links to common viral pathogens appeared, in a later analysis, for several of the most significant clusters. In a later analysis, HLA-C alleles had the fewest associated TCRs, DRB1 alleles the most.

The CDR3 consists of 15 residues. Between the trimmed V and J ends, which lost 5 bases and 7 bases, there was a span of 18 bases. Germline V gene lookup returns CDR1 MDHEN and CDR2 SYDVKM. PCR involved 60 Vbeta and 13 Jbeta primers. TCRdb keeps only in-frame clones here, not all; method: immunoSEQ multiplex PCR. In the table there are under 150,000 clones, 65% to 90% of which are singletons. The sequenced material came from PBMCs. The receptor was derived from a girl aged 2-10 years in good health and CMV-seronegative. The chain has TRBV28 and TRBJ1-5; possibly TRBD1 for D (5 bases). CDR3: CASSPRDSLGQPQHF. The CDR3 nucleotides are TGTGCCAGCAGTCCGCGGGACTCCCTTGGCCAGCCCCAGCATTTT.